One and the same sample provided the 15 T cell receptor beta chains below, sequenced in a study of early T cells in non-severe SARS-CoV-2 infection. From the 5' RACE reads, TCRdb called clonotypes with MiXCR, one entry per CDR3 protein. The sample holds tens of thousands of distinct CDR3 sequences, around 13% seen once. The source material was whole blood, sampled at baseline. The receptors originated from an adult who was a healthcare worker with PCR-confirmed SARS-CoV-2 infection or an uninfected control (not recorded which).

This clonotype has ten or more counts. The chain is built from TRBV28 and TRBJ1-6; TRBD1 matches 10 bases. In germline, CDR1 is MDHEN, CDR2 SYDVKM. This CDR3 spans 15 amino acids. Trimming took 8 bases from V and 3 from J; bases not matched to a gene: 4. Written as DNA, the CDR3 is TGTGCCAGCGAGAGGACAGGGGGCTATAATTCACCCCTCCACTTT. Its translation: CASERTGGYNSPLHF.

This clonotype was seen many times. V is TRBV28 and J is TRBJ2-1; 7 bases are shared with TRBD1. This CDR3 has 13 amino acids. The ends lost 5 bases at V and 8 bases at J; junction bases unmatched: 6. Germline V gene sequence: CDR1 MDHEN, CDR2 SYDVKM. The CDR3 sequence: CASSPDRADEQFF. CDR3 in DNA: TGTGCCAGCAGTCCAGACAGGGCCGATGAGCAGTTCTTC.

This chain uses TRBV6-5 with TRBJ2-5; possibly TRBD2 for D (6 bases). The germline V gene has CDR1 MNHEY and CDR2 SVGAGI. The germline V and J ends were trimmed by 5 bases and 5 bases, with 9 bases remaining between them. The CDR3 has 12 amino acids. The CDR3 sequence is CASSQGRETQYF. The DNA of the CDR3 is TGTGCCAGCAGTCAAGGGAGGGAGACCCAGTACTTC.

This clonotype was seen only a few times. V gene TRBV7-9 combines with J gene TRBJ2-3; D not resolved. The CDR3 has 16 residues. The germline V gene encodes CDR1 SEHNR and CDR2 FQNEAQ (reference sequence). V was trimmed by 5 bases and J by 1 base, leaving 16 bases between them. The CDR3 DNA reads TGTGCCAGCAGCCCCATGGATAGCCCCGGCACAGATACGCAGTATTTT. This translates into CASSPMDSPGTDTQYF.

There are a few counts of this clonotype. In nucleotides, the CDR3 is TGTGCCATCAGTGAGTCGGGACCGGCGGAGACCCAGTACTTC. Amino acids: CAISESGPAETQYF. The chain combines TRBV10-3 with TRBJ2-5, with D possibly being TRBD1 or TRBD2 (5 bases each). V was trimmed by 0 bases and J by 5 bases, leaving 10 bases between them. CDR1 is ENHRY, CDR2 SYGVKD, per germline. The CDR3 runs to 14 residues.

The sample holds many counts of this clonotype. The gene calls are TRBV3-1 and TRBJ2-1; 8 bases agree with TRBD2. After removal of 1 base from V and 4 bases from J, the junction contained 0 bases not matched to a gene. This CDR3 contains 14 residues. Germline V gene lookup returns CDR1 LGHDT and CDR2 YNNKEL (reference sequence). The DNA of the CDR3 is TGTGCCAGCAGCCAAGGACTAGCGTACAATGAGCAGTTCTTC. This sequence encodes CASSQGLAYNEQFF.

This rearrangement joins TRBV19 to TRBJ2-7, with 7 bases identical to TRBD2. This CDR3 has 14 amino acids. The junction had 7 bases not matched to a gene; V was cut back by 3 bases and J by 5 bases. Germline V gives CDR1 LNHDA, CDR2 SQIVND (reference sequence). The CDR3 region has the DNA TGTGCCAGTAGTATGACTAGCCGGGGGGACGAGCAGTACTTC. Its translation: CASSMTSRGDEQYF. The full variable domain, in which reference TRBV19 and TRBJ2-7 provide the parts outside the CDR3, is DGGITQSPKYLFRKEGQNVTLSCEQNLNHDAMYWYRQDPGQGLRLIYYSQIVNDFQKGDIAEGYSVSREKKESFPLTVTSAQKNPTAFYLCASSMTSRGDEQYFGPGTRLTVT.

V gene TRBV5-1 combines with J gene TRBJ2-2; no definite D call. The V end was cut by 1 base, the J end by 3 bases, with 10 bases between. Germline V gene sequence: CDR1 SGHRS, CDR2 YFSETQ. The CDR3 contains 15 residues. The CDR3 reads CASSLRDSHTGELFF. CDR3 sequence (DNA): TGCGCCAGCAGCTTGCGAGATAGCCACACCGGGGAGCTGTTTTTT.

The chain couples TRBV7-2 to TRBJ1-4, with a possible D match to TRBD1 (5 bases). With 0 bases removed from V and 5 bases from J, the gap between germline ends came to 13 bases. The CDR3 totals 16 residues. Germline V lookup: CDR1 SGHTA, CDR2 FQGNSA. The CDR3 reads CASSLATGQPNEKLFF. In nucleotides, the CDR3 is TGTGCCAGCAGCTTAGCGACGGGGCAGCCAAATGAAAAACTGTTTTTT.

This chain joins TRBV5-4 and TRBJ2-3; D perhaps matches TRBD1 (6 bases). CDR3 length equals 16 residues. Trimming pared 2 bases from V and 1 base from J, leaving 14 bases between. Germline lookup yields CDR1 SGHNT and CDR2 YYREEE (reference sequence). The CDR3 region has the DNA TGTGCCAGCAGCTTCCCAGGGGTCCGGGGCACAGATACGCAGTATTTT. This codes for CASSFPGVRGTDTQYF. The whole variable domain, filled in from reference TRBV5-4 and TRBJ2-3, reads ETGVTQSPTHLIKTRGQQVTLRCSSQSGHNTVSWYQQALGQGPQFIFQYYREEENGRGNFPPRFSGLQFPNYSSELNVNALELDDSALYLCASSFPGVRGTDTQYFGPGTRLTVL.

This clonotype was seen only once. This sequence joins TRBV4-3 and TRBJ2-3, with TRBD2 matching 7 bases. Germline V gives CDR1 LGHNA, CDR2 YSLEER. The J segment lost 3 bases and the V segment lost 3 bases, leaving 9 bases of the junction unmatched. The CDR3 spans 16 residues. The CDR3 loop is CASSHPWCGSTDTQYF. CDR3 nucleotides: TGCGCCAGCAGCCACCCTTGGTGCGGGAGTACAGATACGCAGTATTTT.

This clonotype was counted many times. CDR3 bases: TGTGCCAGCAGCTTGGAGGTTGGGAGGAGCTCCTACAATGAGCAGTTCTTC. Protein: CASSLEVGRSSYNEQFF. The J gene is TRBJ2-1, the V gene TRBV5-6, with a possible D match to TRBD2 (6 bases). The germline gives CDR1 SGHDT, CDR2 YYEEEE. The CDR3 runs to 17 residues. The V gene lost 0 bases and the J gene lost 0 bases, with 13 bases spanning the gap.

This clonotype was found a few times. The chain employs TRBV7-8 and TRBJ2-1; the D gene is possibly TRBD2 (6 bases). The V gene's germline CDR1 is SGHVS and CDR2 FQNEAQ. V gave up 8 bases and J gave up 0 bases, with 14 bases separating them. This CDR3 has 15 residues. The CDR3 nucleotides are TGTGCCAGCTCGACGGGAGAGGTCTCCTACAATGAGCAGTTCTTC. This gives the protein CASSTGEVSYNEQFF.

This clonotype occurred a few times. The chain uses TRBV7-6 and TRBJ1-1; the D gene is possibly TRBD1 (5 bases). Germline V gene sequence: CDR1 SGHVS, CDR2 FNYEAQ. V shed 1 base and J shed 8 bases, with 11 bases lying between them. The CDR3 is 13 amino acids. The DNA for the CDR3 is TGTGCCAGCAGCTTAGACGAGGGGATCGAAGCTTTCTTT. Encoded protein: CASSLDEGIEAFF.

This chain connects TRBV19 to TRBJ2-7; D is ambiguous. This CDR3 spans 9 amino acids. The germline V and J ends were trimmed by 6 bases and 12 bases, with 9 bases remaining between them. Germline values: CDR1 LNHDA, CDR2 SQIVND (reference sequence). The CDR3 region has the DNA TGTGCCAGTAGCCGTAAGGCGTACTTC. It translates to CASSRKAYF. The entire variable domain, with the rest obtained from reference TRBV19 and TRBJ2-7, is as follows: DGGITQSPKYLFRKEGQNVTLSCEQNLNHDAMYWYRQDPGQGLRLIYYSQIVNDFQKGDIAEGYSVSREKKESFPLTVTSAQKNPTAFYLCASSRKAYFGPGTRLTVT.